A selection of T cell receptor beta chains follows, all from one sample in a study of shared clonotypes between healthy human individuals. Using immunoSEQ multiplex PCR, the repertoire was profiled, and TCRdb retains in-frame clones only, with some absent. This sample yields about 680,000 clones, of which over 65% are seen a single time; less than 2% belongs to the top ten. The sequencing input was memory CD4+ T cells sorted from blood. These receptors were taken from a woman aged 25 to 39 in good health. CDR3s include the opening cysteine and the closing phenylalanine or tryptophan. The order of the fields is CDR3 protein, CDR3 DNA, J gene, D gene, clone size, V gene. The D gene is left open where the match is weak. Where a row states a size, it is once, few, many or the class of an expanded clone; other rows omit it.

CASSSGGTANYGYTF | TGCGCCAGCAGCTCGGGCGGGACAGCTAACTATGGCTACACCTTC | TRBJ1-2 | TRBD1 | - | TRBV5-1
CASSGSLSSYNEQFF | TGTGCCAGCAGCGGTAGCCTTAGCTCCTACAATGAGCAGTTCTTC | TRBJ2-1 | - | - | TRBV11-2
CACRAGGPNTGELFF | TGTGCCTGTAGAGCGGGAGGGCCGAACACCGGGGAGCTGTTTTTT | TRBJ2-2 | TRBD2 | - | TRBV30
CASSPGRGSYEQYF | TGTGCCAGCAGCCCTGGACGCGGTTCCTACGAGCAGTACTTC | TRBJ2-7 | - | few | TRBV5-6
CASSLGGLAGVETQYF | TGTGCCAGCAGCTTGGGCGGGCTAGCGGGAGTCGAGACCCAGTACTTC | TRBJ2-5 | TRBD2 | - | TRBV7-2
CASSAQGAYTQYF | TGTGCCAGCAGCGCTCAGGGGGCGTATACGCAGTATTTT | TRBJ2-3 | TRBD1 | - | TRBV11-2
CASSRTGQPQHF | TGTGCCAGCAGTAGGACCGGTCAGCCCCAGCATTTT | TRBJ1-5 | - | - | TRBV27
CASRFTGAEQFF | TGTGCCAGCAGGTTCACGGGGGCCGAGCAGTTCTTC | TRBJ2-1 | - | - | TRBV28
CASSSGTMVETQYF | TGCGCCAGCAGCTCTGGGACTATGGTCGAGACCCAGTACTTC | TRBJ2-5 | TRBD2 | - | TRBV5-1
CAISSGTFYNEQFF | TGTGCCATCAGTTCGGGGACATTTTACAATGAGCAGTTCTTC | TRBJ2-1 | - | - | TRBV10-3
CASSPTSGGPYEQYF | TGTGCCAGCAGTCCGACTAGCGGGGGCCCCTACGAGCAGTACTTC | TRBJ2-7 | TRBD2 | - | TRBV7-6